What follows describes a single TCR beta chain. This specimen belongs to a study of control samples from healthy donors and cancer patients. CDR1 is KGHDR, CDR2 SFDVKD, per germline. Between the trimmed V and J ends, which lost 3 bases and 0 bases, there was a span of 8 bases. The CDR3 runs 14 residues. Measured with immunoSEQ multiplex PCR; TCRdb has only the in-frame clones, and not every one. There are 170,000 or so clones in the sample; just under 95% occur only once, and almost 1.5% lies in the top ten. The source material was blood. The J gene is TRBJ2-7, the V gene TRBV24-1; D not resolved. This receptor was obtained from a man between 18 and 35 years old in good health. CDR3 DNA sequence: TGTGCCACCAGTGATGCGGACGGCTCCTACGAGCAGTACTTC. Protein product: CATSDADGSYEQYF.